This TCR beta chain was observed in a study of shared T cell receptors in the human thymus. Generated by immunoSEQ multiplex PCR, the TCRdb table keeps only in-frame clones and is missing some. The table lists 450,000 to 650,000 clones, 70% to 80% of them singletons. This CDR3 has 14 amino acids. V lost 4 bases and J 3 bases, leaving 10 bases between the germline ends. Germline V gene sequence: CDR1 SGHDN, CDR2 FVKESK. The same specimen was also included in a second study, on human thymus T cells.

The V call is TRBV14, the J call TRBJ2-1; D perhaps matches TRBD2 (6 bases). The sequence was obtained from a boy less than two years old with a congenital heart defect. Sequencing was performed on thymocytes. This chain's CDR3 is CASSPRDFYNEQFF. CDR3 coding DNA: TGTGCCAGCAGCCCCCGGGACTTCTACAATGAGCAGTTCTTC. Based on the CDR3 plus reference TRBV14 and TRBJ2-1, the full variable domain is EAGVTQFPSHSVIEKGQTVTLRCDPISGHDNLYWYRRVMGKEIKFLLHFVKESKQDESGMPNNRFLAERTGGTYSTLKVQPAELEDSGVYFCASSPRDFYNEQFFGPGTRLTVL.